Included here is one TCR beta chain sequence, with context. This specimen belongs to a study of graft-versus-host responses after intestinal transplantation. Germline V CDR1 and CDR2: SEHNR, FQNEAQ (reference sequence). V shed 1 base, J shed 3 bases, and the junction held 9 bases outside the gene matches. CDR3 size: 17 residues. The protocol was immunoSEQ multiplex PCR, while the TCRdb copy is restricted to in-frame clones and leaves out a portion. This repertoire shows about 54,000 clones, about 90% found once; its top ten account for over 4.5%. This clonotype was sampled from a human patient who received an intestinal transplant, so some T cells may come from the graft donor. The chain combines TRBV7-9 with TRBJ1-3; 7 nucleotides match TRBD1. The material was PBMCs, obtained 650 to 670 days after intestinal transplant. CDR3 region: CASSLGRTGLSGNTIYF. CDR3 coding DNA: TGTGCCAGCAGCTTAGGGCGGACAGGCCTGAGTGGAAACACCATATATTTT.